These T cell receptor beta chains were read from a single sample in a study of shared clonotypes between healthy human individuals. The data were produced by immunoSEQ multiplex PCR, yet TCRdb's version contains in-frame clones alone and is incomplete. This table has some 2,000,000 clones, under 97% appearing once. Sample: naive CD4+ T cells sorted from blood. The receptors originated from a man aged 18 to 29 in good health. The CDR3 runs from the conserved cysteine through the conserved F or W. The D gene is left open where the match is weak. For some rows the clone size is stated as once, few or many, or as a class when expanded; others skip it.

size: NA
V: TRBV11-2
D: NA
length: 14
J: TRBJ2-3
DNA: TGTGCCAGCAGCCCGCGGGCCCCATCGGATACGCAGTATTTT
CDR3: CASSPRAPSDTQYF

size: NA
V: TRBV7-6
D: NA
length: 14
J: TRBJ1-2
DNA: TGTGCCAGCAGCTTAGATGCAGGGAACTATGGCTACACCTTC
CDR3: CASSLDAGNYGYTF

size: NA
V: TRBV30
D: TRBD2
length: 15
J: TRBJ2-3
DNA: TGTGCCTGGAACAGCCCCCGATCGGGAGGGGATACGCAGTATTTT
CDR3: CAWNSPRSGGDTQYF

size: NA
V: TRBV2
D: TRBD1
length: 14
J: TRBJ1-2
DNA: TGTGCCAGCAGGGGACAGGGACCGGTCTCCGGCTACACCTTC
CDR3: CASRGQGPVSGYTF

size: NA
V: TRBV4-2
D: NA
length: 20
J: TRBJ2-5
DNA: TGTGCCAGCAGCCAAGATAAAACGTACTACATCAGGGGTGTCCAAGAGACCCAGTACTTC
CDR3: CASSQDKTYYIRGVQETQYF

size: NA
V: TRBV5-1
D: NA
length: 16
J: TRBJ1-6
DNA: TGCGCCAGCAGCTTGGCCGGGGGCGGGTCGTATTCACCCCTCCACTTT
CDR3: CASSLAGGGSYSPLHF

size: NA
V: TRBV10-3
D: TRBD1
length: 13
J: TRBJ1-1
DNA: TGTGCCATCGGGAAGACAGGGAGGTCAGGAGCTTTCTTT
CDR3: CAIGKTGRSGAFF

size: once
V: TRBV28
D: NA
length: 13
J: TRBJ2-7
DNA: TGTGCCAGCGGTCCCGGGGCCCCGGGCGAGCAGTACTTC
CDR3: CASGPGAPGEQYF

size: NA
V: TRBV10-3
D: NA
length: 11
J: TRBJ2-3
DNA: TGTGCCATCAGCGCTTCAGATACGCAGTATTTT
CDR3: CAISASDTQYF

size: NA
V: TRBV6-5
D: NA
length: 14
J: TRBJ2-3
DNA: TGTGCCAGCAGTTACTCGAGCGGAGCTTATACGCAGTATTTT
CDR3: CASSYSSGAYTQYF

size: NA
V: TRBV6-6
D: NA
length: 14
J: TRBJ1-2
DNA: TGTGCCAGCAGACTACCTCGGGGGGTTCGTGGCTACACCTTC
CDR3: CASRLPRGVRGYTF

size: NA
V: TRBV4-3
D: NA
length: 13
J: TRBJ2-1
DNA: TGCGCCAGCAGCCAAGCTTTAACTCAGGAGCAGTTCTTC
CDR3: CASSQALTQEQFF

size: NA
V: TRBV18
D: TRBD1
length: 15
J: TRBJ2-7
DNA: TGTGCCAGCTCACCAAGACAGGGGATCTCCTACGAGCAGTACTTC
CDR3: CASSPRQGISYEQYF

size: NA
V: TRBV6-1
D: NA
length: 11
J: TRBJ2-5
DNA: TGTGCCAGCAGTGAAGTGGGGACCCAGTACTTC
CDR3: CASSEVGTQYF

size: NA
V: TRBV29-1
D: TRBD2
length: 12
J: TRBJ2-1
DNA: TGCAGCGTTGAAGAGACTAGCGATGAGCAGTTCTTC
CDR3: CSVEETSDEQFF

size: NA
V: TRBV10-2
D: NA
length: 13
J: TRBJ1-5
DNA: TGCGCCAGCAGTGAACAGGCTGATCAGCCCCAGCATTTT
CDR3: CASSEQADQPQHF

size: NA
V: TRBV2
D: TRBD2
length: 14
J: TRBJ2-3
DNA: TGTGCCAGCAGCGGGACTAGTCCCACAGATACGCAGTATTTT
CDR3: CASSGTSPTDTQYF

size: NA
V: TRBV7-2
D: NA
length: 11
J: TRBJ2-3
DNA: TGTGCCAGCAGCCCCCACCTTACGCAGTATTTT
CDR3: CASSPHLTQYF

size: NA
V: TRBV4-2
D: NA
length: 14
J: TRBJ1-6
DNA: TGTGCCAGCAGCCAAGATGGGAGCAATTCACCCCTCCACTTT
CDR3: CASSQDGSNSPLHF

size: once
V: TRBV6-5
D: TRBD1
length: 13
J: TRBJ1-1
DNA: TGTGCCAGCAGGCGAACAGGGGGCACTGAAGCTTTCTTT
CDR3: CASRRTGGTEAFF

size: NA
V: TRBV10-3
D: NA
length: 13
J: TRBJ1-1
DNA: TGTGCCAGCCTCGGGGGAGGGGGCACTGAAGCTTTCTTT
CDR3: CASLGGGGTEAFF

size: once
V: TRBV27
D: TRBD1
length: 15
J: TRBJ1-1
DNA: TGTGCCAGCAGTTTATCTGGGACAGGGGGGACTGAAGCTTTCTTT
CDR3: CASSLSGTGGTEAFF

size: NA
V: TRBV5-1
D: TRBD1
length: 15
J: TRBJ1-1
DNA: TGCGCCAGCAGACAGACAGGGGAGTTGAACACTGAAGCTTTCTTT
CDR3: CASRQTGELNTEAFF